What follows are 14 T cell receptor beta chains derived from one specimen sequenced in a study of T cell responses to AZD1222 COVID-19 vaccine. The protocol was immunoSEQ multiplex PCR, while the TCRdb copy is restricted to in-frame clones and leaves out a portion. Altogether 15,000 to 20,000 clones are present, less than 90% being singletons, with the ten largest covering about 16%. The sample was peripheral blood, taken 28 days after the second AZD1222 dose. The receptor set was obtained from an adult who received the AZD1222 COVID-19 vaccine.

CDR3 nucleotide sequence: TGTGCCAGCAATGACAAAGGAGGGGCGCAAAGAAGTGAAGCTTTCTTT. This translates into CASNDKGGAQRSEAFF. J is TRBJ1-1 and V is TRBV25-1, with a tentative D call TRBD1 (5 bases). The CDR3 covers 16 residues. Germline-derived CDR1 and CDR2 are MGHDK and SYGVNS. Trimming removed 7 bases at V and 7 bases at J, with 25 bases between.

The CDR3 spells CASSYSNGDDVEKLFF. CDR3 coding DNA: TGTGCCAGCAGTTACTCGAATGGGGACGACGTTGAAAAACTGTTTTTT. The rearrangement joins TRBV6-6 to TRBJ1-4; TRBD1 is a possible D gene (5 bases). The germline V gene has CDR1 MNHNY and CDR2 SVGAGI (reference sequence). The CDR3 spans 16 residues. Deletions cut 0 bases from V and 7 bases from J, with 15 bases between.

The chain carries TRBV24-1 and TRBJ2-5, with 9 bases fitting TRBD1. CDR3 length: 13 amino acids. Germline assignment: CDR1 KGHDR and CDR2 SFDVKD. V shed 9 bases and J 5 bases; nucleotides not matched to a gene: 6. DNA of the CDR3: TGTGCCACCCGGACAGGGGAGAGTGAGACCCAGTACTTC. It translates to CATRTGESETQYF.

In its sample, this clone was seen once. V and J are TRBV7-2 and TRBJ2-2; TRBD2 aligns across 13 bases. The CDR3 loop spans 15 amino acids. Germline CDR1 SGHTA, CDR2 FQGNSA. V dropped 5 bases and J dropped 3; count of bases not matched to a gene: 0. DNA for the CDR3: TGTGCCAGCAGCACTAGCGGGGGGGACACCGGGGAGCTGTTTTTT. It is translated as CASSTSGGDTGELFF.

The V call is TRBV27, the J call TRBJ1-2, with no clear D. CDR3 length: 12 residues. The V end was cut by 5 bases, the J end by 6 bases, with 10 bases between. CDR1 MNHEY and CDR2 SMNVEV come from the germline V gene (reference sequence). The CDR3 sequence: CASSIPGHGYTF. CDR3 sequence (DNA): TGTGCCAGCAGTATACCCGGACATGGCTACACCTTC.

The J gene is TRBJ2-1, the V gene TRBV28; D may be TRBD2 (5 bases). The CDR3 loop spans 15 amino acids. The germline gives CDR1 MDHEN, CDR2 SYDVKM. V was cut by 3 bases and J by 0 bases, with 9 bases left in between. CDR3 bases: TGTGCCAGCAGTTTTAAGGACTTCTCCTACAATGAGCAGTTCTTC. It codes for CASSFKDFSYNEQFF.

This sequence joins TRBV11-3 and TRBJ2-7, with TRBD2 matching 7 bases. The trim removed 5 bases at V and 5 bases at J, leaving 12 bases unmatched. The V gene's germline CDR1 is SGHNT and CDR2 YENEEA. The CDR3 sequence is 15 residues long. DNA of the CDR3: TGTGCCAGCAGCCCATCGCGGGGGACTATTAACGAGCAGTACTTC. Its protein product is CASSPSRGTINEQYF. The whole variable domain, filled in from reference TRBV11-3 and TRBJ2-7, reads EAGVVQSPRYKIIEKKQPVAFWCNPISGHNTLYWYLQNLGQGPELLIRYENEEAVDDSQLPKDRFSAERLKGVDSTLKIQPAELGDSAVYLCASSPSRGTINEQYFGPGTRLTVT.

The CDR3 region has the DNA TGTGCCAGCAGTGATGAGAGAGTTGAAGCTTTCTTT. Its protein is CASSDERVEAFF. This chain connects TRBV25-1 to TRBJ1-1; D not certain. The CDR3 runs 12 residues. Germline V gene sequence: CDR1 MGHDK, CDR2 SYGVNS. Trimming shortened V by 3 bases and J by 7 bases, and 9 bases separated the two germline ends.

This sequence joins TRBV7-2 and TRBJ2-1, with D unresolved. CDR3 length: 13 residues. From germline, CDR1 is SGHTA and CDR2 FQGNSA. V lost 3 bases, J lost 8 bases, and 11 bases lay in between. The DNA for the CDR3 is TGTGCCAGCAGCTTGGGGTCAGTGGATGAGCAGTTCTTC. Protein sequence: CASSLGSVDEQFF. The full variable domain, its missing parts supplied by reference TRBV7-2 and TRBJ2-1, is GAGVSQSPSNKVTEKGKDVELRCDPISGHTALYWYRQSLGQGLEFLIYFQGNSAPDKSGLPSDRFSAERTGGSVSTLTIQRTQQEDSAVYLCASSLGSVDEQFFGPGTRLTVL.

The chain has TRBV2 and TRBJ2-2; no firm D call. Between the trimmed V and J ends, which lost 6 bases and 5 bases, there was a span of 10 bases. Looked up from germline, CDR1 is SNHLY and CDR2 is FYNNEI. CDR3 length: 13 amino acids. CDR3 nucleotide sequence: TGTGCCAGCAGCCTATCTCCAACCGGGGAGCTGTTTTTT. It is translated as CASSLSPTGELFF.

The chain couples TRBV10-3 to TRBJ2-5; a possible D gene is TRBD1 (5 bases). Germline V gives CDR1 ENHRY, CDR2 SYGVKD. This CDR3 has 12 residues. Trimming left V 4 bases short and J 3 bases short, with 6 bases between. CDR3 DNA sequence: TGTGCCATCAGTGCGACAGAAGAGACCCAGTACTTC. Amino acid sequence: CAISATEETQYF.

This chain links TRBV7-3 with TRBJ2-1; D possibly matches TRBD1 or TRBD2 (6 bases each). With 4 bases removed from V and 9 bases from J, the gap between germline ends came to 22 bases. CDR1 and CDR2 from the germline V gene are SGHTA and FQGTGA. The CDR3 loop spans 16 amino acids. CDR3 residues: CASSSPFLGGRSEQFF. The CDR3 DNA reads TGTGCCAGCAGCTCACCCTTTTTGGGGGGCCGTAGTGAGCAGTTCTTC.

V is TRBV6-4 and J is TRBJ1-5, with unresolved D. Looked up from germline, CDR1 is MRHNA and CDR2 is SNTAGT. V was trimmed by 5 bases and J by 0 bases, leaving 5 bases between them. The CDR3 sequence is 13 residues long. DNA of the CDR3: TGTGCCAGCAGTCGGCTTAGCAATCAGCCCCAGCATTTT. This codes for CASSRLSNQPQHF.

The V call is TRBV27, the J call TRBJ2-1; D might be TRBD1 (5 bases). CDR1 MNHEY and CDR2 SMNVEV come from the germline V gene (reference sequence). The V and J ends lost 6 bases and 13 bases respectively, with 22 bases between them. CDR3 size: 14 residues. The CDR3 spells CASSPPHDSGVQFF. CDR3 DNA: TGTGCCAGCAGCCCCCCCCACGACAGTGGTGTCCAGTTCTTC.